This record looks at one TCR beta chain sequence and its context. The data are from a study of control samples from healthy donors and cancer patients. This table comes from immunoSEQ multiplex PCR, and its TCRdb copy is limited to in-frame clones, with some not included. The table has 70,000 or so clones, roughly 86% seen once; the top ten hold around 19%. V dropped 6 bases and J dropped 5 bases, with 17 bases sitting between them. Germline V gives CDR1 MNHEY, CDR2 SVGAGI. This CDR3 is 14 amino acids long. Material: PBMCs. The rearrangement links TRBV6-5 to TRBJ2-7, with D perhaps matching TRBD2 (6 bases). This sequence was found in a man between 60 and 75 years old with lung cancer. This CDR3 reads CASSYGGFRNEQYF. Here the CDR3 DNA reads TGTGCCAGCAGCTACGGGGGATTCAGAAACGAGCAGTACTTC.